This T cell receptor beta chain was sequenced for a study of T cells in Graves' hyperthyroidism and ophthalmopathy. Study-level information: Once the initial diagnosis was made, peripheral blood was obtained before any treatment.

To note about this clonotype: Its antigen is as yet unknown.

The investigators amplified TCR beta CDR3 regions from RNA transcripts. The TCR CDR3 first-round RT-PCR relied on the HTBI primer set. TCRdb reprocessed the multiplex PCR reads with MiXCR, giving one entry per CDR3 protein. The table includes 460,000 or so distinct CDR3 sequences, 14% detected once. Patients having uncontrolled infection, another autoimmune disease, pregnancy or lactation were not included. The diagnostic basis comprised clinical symptoms, serum thyroxine and TRAb, thyroid ultrasound and orbital computed tomography. CDR3 length: 13 amino acids. The V end lost 2 bases, the J end lost 5 bases, and 7 bases lay between the germline ends. Per the germline V gene, CDR1 is MNHNS and CDR2 is SASEGT. Study-wide results and limits: Most clonotypes expanded in the thyroid (above 0.001) were also present in blood.

The sample taken for sequencing was blood. V is TRBV6-1 and J is TRBJ1-3; D not resolved. The receptor comes from a woman aged 18-29 years with Graves' hyperthyroidism. The CDR3 loop is CASSESSRNTIYF. In DNA form, the CDR3 reads TGTGCCAGCAGTGAAAGCTCGAGAAACACCATATATTTT.